This T cell receptor beta chain was observed in a study of T cells after posttransplantation cyclophosphamide. Overall study findings and caveats: Recipient CMV seropositivity and CMV reactivation strongly tracked TRB clonality. TRB overlap between skin or GI tissue T cells and blood was limited.

The CDR3 sequence is 14 residues long. Per the germline V gene, CDR1 is KGHSH and CDR2 is LQKENI. Trimming removed 0 bases at V and 0 bases at J, with 6 bases between. Busulfan-fludarabine conditioning, marrow transplant, and cyclophosphamide on days +3 and +4 were administered. This clone appeared many times. Its cognate antigen is unknown. Profiling relied on immunoSEQ multiplex PCR, and the TCRdb table lists in-frame clones only, not all of them. The sample has some 15,000 clones, none seen only once. This clonotype originated in a female patient between 35 and 55 years old who received an allogeneic stem cell transplant from an unrelated donor, was CMV-positive, and had acute GVHD only. Some T cells may trace back to the graft donor. This specimen consisted of PBMCs, obtained after allogeneic stem cell transplant with posttransplant cyclophosphamide. The V gene is TRBV18, the J gene TRBJ2-7; D ambiguous. The CDR3 sequence is CASSPPSSSYEQYF. The CDR3 DNA is TGTGCCAGCTCACCACCGTCGAGCTCCTACGAGCAGTACTTC.